Listed below are T cell receptor beta chains from one sample, sequenced in a study of radiotherapy plus CTLA-4 blockade in lung cancer. Only in-frame clones appear in the TCRdb table, and some are missing; sequencing was by immunoSEQ multiplex PCR. The sample lists 81,000 or so clones; about 80% were seen once. The sequencing used peripheral blood, collected from a patient treated with radiotherapy plus ipilimumab. Source of these receptors: a human donor with non-small cell lung cancer who had stable disease on radiotherapy plus ipilimumab. Both conserved end residues are part of each CDR3. Each record gives: D gene, clone size, J gene, V gene, CDR3 protein, CDR3 DNA. The D gene is left open where the match is weak. Size values are once, few and many counts, or a class for expanded clones, and some rows have none.

TRBD1 NA TRBJ1-1 TRBV5-1 CASRGTGLNTEAFF TGCGCCAGCAGGGGGACAGGGTTGAACACTGAAGCTTTCTTT
NA NA TRBJ2-7 TRBV5-4 CASSDSREADEQYF TGTGCCAGCAGCGATAGCAGGGAGGCGGACGAGCAGTACTTC
TRBD1 NA TRBJ2-7 TRBV9 CASSPSGQGLGEQYF TGTGCCAGCAGCCCTTCGGGACAGGGCCTTGGAGAGCAGTACTTC
NA NA TRBJ1-2 TRBV7-8 CASSSDRGYTF TGTGCCAGCAGCTCTGACAGGGGCTACACCTTC
NA NA TRBJ2-1 TRBV6-1 CASSALRGTAENEQFF TGTGCCAGCAGTGCGTTAAGGGGGACGGCGGAGAATGAGCAGTTCTTC
NA NA TRBJ1-4 TRBV7-2 CASSLGEGSNEKLFF TGTGCCAGCAGCTTAGGAGAGGGTTCTAATGAAAAACTGTTTTTT
TRBD1 NA TRBJ1-1 TRBV30 CAWSPKEAGGLNTEAFF TGTGCCTGGAGTCCAAAGGAGGCAGGGGGTTTGAACACTGAAGCTTTCTTT
NA NA TRBJ1-6 TRBV11-2 CASSYRRWGTNSPLHF TGTGCCAGCAGCTATCGGCGATGGGGGACCAATTCACCCCTCCACTTT
TRBD1 NA TRBJ1-2 TRBV27 CASSPRQGADYGYTF TGTGCCAGCAGTCCACGACAGGGGGCGGACTATGGCTACACCTTC
NA NA TRBJ2-3 TRBV10-1 CASSDPPITDTQYF TGCGCCAGCAGTGATCCCCCTATAACAGATACGCAGTATTTT
NA NA TRBJ2-2 TRBV19 CASSSPGNTGELFF TGTGCCAGTAGTTCCCCAGGGAACACCGGGGAGCTGTTTTTT
NA once TRBJ1-4 TRBV9 CASSSQGANEKLFF TGTGCCAGCAGCTCACAGGGTGCTAATGAAAAACTGTTTTTT
NA NA TRBJ1-5 TRBV2 CASTRVRSNQPQHF TGTGCCAGCACCCGGGTGAGGAGCAATCAGCCCCAGCATTTT
TRBD1 NA TRBJ2-1 TRBV6-1 CASRGGQDSRHEQFF TGTGCCAGCAGGGGGGGACAGGATAGCAGACATGAGCAGTTCTTC
NA NA TRBJ2-7 TRBV5-1 CASSFGTGSYEQYF TGCGCCAGCAGCTTCGGGACGGGCTCCTACGAGCAGTACTTC
TRBD1 NA TRBJ1-6 TRBV6-4 CARGTRGLNNSPLHF TGTGCCAGGGGGACGAGGGGGCTAAATAATTCACCCCTCCACTTT
NA once TRBJ2-1 TRBV7-9 CASSMTGDEQFF TGTGCCAGCAGCATGACGGGAGATGAGCAGTTCTTC